This TCR beta chain was observed in a study of blood T cell repertoires in COVID-19. Background on the study: Sources were T cells, B-cell-depleted T cells, or PBMCs; the material itself was cDNA or gDNA.

Those enrolled, adults aged roughly 18 to 89 years, came from roughly 23 US areas. Cohort placement rested on clinical history that participants reported themselves. CDR3 length equals 14 residues. Germline V lookup: CDR1 SGHVS, CDR2 FQNEAQ. Trimming cost V 1 base and J 9 bases, with 10 bases left between them. Original handling: Using reference gene primer amplification, nucleated cell counts were estimated. Some clones are missing from TCRdb's copy, which holds only in-frame ones; the method was immunoSEQ multiplex PCR. V, J and clone size are those of that table, while D and trimming were read from the DNA. The profile shows about 380,000 clones, over 75% of them singletons.

This TCR derives from a man aged 30 to 45 who had recovered from COVID-19. V is TRBV7-8 and J is TRBJ1-6; D possibly corresponds to TRBD1 (6 bases). The sequenced sample was PBMCs or T cells enriched from blood (not recorded which). CDR3 sequence: CASSLVGQSSPLHF. CDR3 nucleotides: TGTGCCAGCAGCTTAGTCGGACAGAGTTCACCCCTCCACTTT. Full variable domain (outside the CDR3, taken from reference TRBV7-8 and TRBJ1-6): GAGVSQSPRYKVAKRGQDVALRCDPISGHVSLFWYQQALGQGPEFLTYFQNEAQLDKSGLPSDRFFAERPEGSVSTLKIQRTQQEDSAVYLCASSLVGQSSPLHFGNGTRLTVT.